These 19 T cell receptor beta chains were all obtained from the same sample, sequenced in a study of T cell repertoires in cytomegalovirus infection. MiXCR was run by TCRdb on the reads, yielding one entry per CDR3 protein. The data show some 400,000 distinct CDR3 sequences, under 40% seen once. The source material was PBMCs. These receptors all stem from a human donor in good health (CMV status not recorded). Some clones in this sample may be carry-over from other donors' samples.

The sample holds many counts of this clonotype. This chain uses TRBV7-4 with TRBJ2-7; D is unclear. Germline-derived CDR1 and CDR2 are SGHVT and SQSDAQ. The germline V and J ends were trimmed by 1 base and 4 bases, with 8 bases remaining between them. The CDR3 runs 13 residues. The CDR3 DNA reads TGTGCCAGCAGCTTAGTAATGGGTTACGAGCAGTACTTC. Its translation: CASSLVMGYEQYF.

This rearrangement joins TRBV10-3 to TRBJ2-7; possible D gene TRBD1, 6 bases. V lost 2 bases, J lost 0 bases, and 8 bases lay in between. The CDR3 is 14 amino acids. The germline V gene encodes CDR1 ENHRY and CDR2 SYGVKD. CDR3 region: CAISEGDISYEQYF. The CDR3 bases are TGTGCCATCAGTGAGGGGGACATCTCCTACGAGCAGTACTTC.

The gene calls are TRBV28 and TRBJ2-7; D is perhaps TRBD1 (6 bases). Trimming shortened V by 5 bases and J by 3 bases, and 14 bases separated the two germline ends. Germline V gene data show CDR1 as MDHEN and CDR2 as SYDVKM. CDR3 size: 14 residues. In DNA form, the CDR3 reads TGTGCCAGCAGTCGCCACGGACAGCACTACGAGCAGTACTTC. Translated: CASSRHGQHYEQYF.

J is TRBJ2-6 and V is TRBV7-2; D is perhaps TRBD1 (6 bases). The length of the CDR3 is 17 residues. The germline V and J ends were trimmed by 5 bases and 2 bases, with 16 bases remaining between them. Germline V lookup: CDR1 SGHTA, CDR2 FQGNSA. The CDR3, as DNA: TGTGCCAGCAGCCAAACAAGTCACAGGGCTGGGGCCAACGTCCTGACTTTC. Translating it yields CASSQTSHRAGANVLTF.

J is TRBJ2-2 and V is TRBV7-2; D may match TRBD1 or TRBD2 (5 bases each). Trimming cost V 2 bases and J 5 bases, with 12 bases left between them. The CDR3 is 15 amino acids. Germline CDR1 and CDR2: SGHTA and FQGNSA. The chain's CDR3 is CASSLRDARTGELFF. CDR3 bases: TGTGCCAGCAGCTTAAGGGACGCCCGGACCGGGGAGCTGTTTTTT.

The CDR3 spells CSASRTYNEQFF. CDR3 in DNA: TGCAGTGCTTCCCGAACCTACAATGAGCAGTTCTTC. The chain employs TRBV20-1 and TRBJ2-1; unclear D gene. Trimming took 5 bases from V and 2 from J, leaving 7 bases between them. CDR3 size: 12 residues. Looked up from germline, CDR1 is DFQATT and CDR2 is SNEGSKA (reference sequence).

Regarding this clonotype: The CDR3 ends on some other residue instead of the conserved phenylalanine or tryptophan, so this is likely a read error. The J gene is TRBJ1-2, the V gene TRBV18; a possible D gene is TRBD1 (5 bases). Deletions cut 3 bases from V and 8 bases from J, with 16 bases between. The germline V gene has CDR1 KGHSH and CDR2 LQKENI. The length of the CDR3 is 14 residues. The CDR3 region has the DNA TGTGCCAGCTCACCCGGCGGGGGTATTGGCGGCTACACCTTA. This translates into CASSPGGGIGGYTL.

This clonotype has just a few counts. The chain employs TRBV5-5 and TRBJ1-4, with a weak D call TRBD1 (6 bases). The CDR3 has 16 residues. Germline V gene sequence: CDR1 SGHKS, CDR2 YYEKEE (reference sequence). V lost 0 bases, J lost 5 bases, and 14 bases lay in between. CDR3 bases: TGTGCCAGCAGCTTGGTACAGGGTCGTAGGAATGAAAAACTGTTTTTT. It codes for CASSLVQGRRNEKLFF.

The rearrangement links TRBV6-6 to TRBJ2-7; D is perhaps TRBD1 (5 bases). This CDR3 has 15 residues. CDR1 and CDR2 from the germline V gene are MNHNY and SVGAGI (reference sequence). V was pared by 10 bases and J by 2 bases, with 21 bases between. In DNA form, the CDR3 reads TGTGCCATCTCCTCAACAGGTCTTTCCCCCTACGAGCAGTACTTC. It codes for CAISSTGLSPYEQYF.

The genes are TRBV18 and TRBJ2-5; D is unclear. This CDR3 has 13 residues. Trimming removed 3 bases from V and 1 base from J, with 6 bases in between. CDR1 and CDR2 (germline): KGHSH, LQKENI. CDR3 in DNA: TGTGCCAGCTCACCGGCAGTCCAAGAGACCCAGTACTTC. It codes for CASSPAVQETQYF.

As regards this clonotype: Relative to the germline gene, one junction end is altered; a read error may explain this. V is TRBV6-2 or TRBV6-3 and J is TRBJ1-2; 7 nucleotides agree with TRBD1. The CDR3 loop spans 15 amino acids. CDR1 MNHEY and CDR2 SVGEGT come from the germline V gene. CDR3 in amino acids: CARSRGQTSNYGYTF. Here the CDR3 DNA reads TGTGCCCGCAGTCGGGGACAGACTTCTAACTATGGCTACACCTTC.

This chain uses TRBV20-1 with TRBJ2-2; 9 bases match TRBD1. This CDR3 is 16 amino acids long. J was trimmed by 2 bases and V by 3 bases; bases with no gene match: 7. The V gene's germline CDR1 is DFQATT and CDR2 SNEGSKA (reference sequence). The CDR3 protein is CSARARQGVNTGELFF. In DNA, the CDR3 is TGCAGTGCTAGGGCCCGACAGGGGGTTAACACCGGGGAGCTGTTTTTT.

This clonotype has a count of ten or more. The genes are TRBV7-2 and TRBJ1-2; TRBD1 aligns across 8 bases. The V and J ends lost 2 bases and 3 bases, in that order; junction bases with no gene match: 14. The germline gives CDR1 SGHTA, CDR2 FQGNSA. The CDR3 covers 18 residues. CDR3 region: CASSLYTSGGALYYGYTF. The CDR3 coding sequence is TGTGCCAGCAGCTTATATACTTCAGGGGGCGCTCTTTACTATGGCTACACCTTC.

This clonotype was counted ten times or more. The chain has TRBV7-3 and TRBJ1-1; D ambiguous. With 2 bases removed from V and 0 bases from J, the gap between germline ends came to 7 bases. The germline CDR1 and CDR2 sequences are SGHTA and FQGTGA. The CDR3 has 14 residues. CDR3 sequence: CASSLGPVNTEAFF. The CDR3 bases are TGTGCCAGCAGCTTAGGGCCGGTGAACACTGAAGCTTTCTTT.

About this clonotype itself: This may stem from a read error, because a much larger clone lies one nucleotide away. The chain links TRBV24-1 to TRBJ2-3; D is perhaps TRBD2 (5 bases). Germline CDR1 reads KGHDR; CDR2 reads SFDVKD. The CDR3 is 16 residues long. Trimming shortened V by 6 bases and J by 0 bases, and 15 bases separated the two germline ends. As DNA, the CDR3 is TGTGCCACCAGTTATCCCACTAGTCCTAGCACAGATACGCAGTATTTT. Translation gives CATSYPTSPSTDTQYF.

The chain is built from TRBV24-1 and TRBJ2-2; 7 nucleotides line up with TRBD2. Germline V gene lookup returns CDR1 KGHDR and CDR2 SFDVKD. The CDR3 is 14 residues long. V was pared by 6 bases and J by 6 bases, with 6 bases of the junction left unmatched. CDR3 in DNA: TGTGCCACCAGTATCGGGGGGAGCGCCGGGGAGCTGTTTTTT. It yields the protein CATSIGGSAGELFF.

This clonotype was found a few times. The V gene is TRBV5-6, the J gene TRBJ2-1; 7 nucleotides line up with TRBD2. V shed 4 bases and J 7 bases; nucleotides not matched to a gene: 11. This CDR3 comprises 15 residues. Germline assignment: CDR1 SGHDT and CDR2 YYEEEE. CDR3 loop: CASSLGGGGGNEQFF. CDR3 bases: TGTGCCAGCAGCCTCGGCGGGGGAGGAGGAAATGAGCAGTTCTTC.

Ten or more counts support this clonotype. The genes are TRBV10-3 and TRBJ2-3; D gene unclear. The CDR3 sequence is 12 residues long. The V end was cut by 2 bases, the J end by 4 bases, with 4 bases between. Germline V lookup: CDR1 ENHRY, CDR2 SYGVKD. In nucleotides, the CDR3 is TGTGCCATCAGTGAGAGGGCAGATACGCAGTATTTT. Amino acids: CAISERADTQYF.

This clonotype was counted ten times or more. This chain joins TRBV7-8 and TRBJ2-7; 9 bases are a match to TRBD1. CDR1 and CDR2 (germline): SGHVS, FQNEAQ. V lost 0 bases, J lost 4 bases, and 4 bases stayed unmatched. There are 15 residues in the CDR3. CDR3 nucleotides: TGTGCCAGCAGCTTAGCGCTGGGACAGGGATACGAGCAGTACTTC. It yields the protein CASSLALGQGYEQYF.